This T cell receptor beta chain comes out of a study of T cell clones after liver transplantation. Across the whole study: Third-party-reactive TCRbeta sequences from pre-transplant mixed lymphocyte reactions served as antigen-independent comparators. HCV positivity affected three of eight recipients; the rest lacked autoimmune or viral indications.

Germline assignment: CDR1 MNHNS and CDR2 SASEGT. Trimming removed 4 bases at V and 7 bases at J, with 10 bases between. This CDR3 contains 13 residues. Sequencing used immunoSEQ multiplex PCR; TCRdb keeps in-frame clones, though not all of them. The data hold about 120,000 clones, with about nine tenths observed a single time. The sequence was obtained from a human patient who received a liver transplant. Some of the T cells might come from the graft donor. The sample in question was CD4+ T cells from blood, obtained 12 months after liver transplant. The chain links TRBV6-1 to TRBJ1-4; D is uncertain. The CDR3 loop is CASSAGNGEKLFF. In DNA form, the CDR3 reads TGTGCCAGCAGTGCCGGCAATGGTGAAAAACTGTTTTTT.